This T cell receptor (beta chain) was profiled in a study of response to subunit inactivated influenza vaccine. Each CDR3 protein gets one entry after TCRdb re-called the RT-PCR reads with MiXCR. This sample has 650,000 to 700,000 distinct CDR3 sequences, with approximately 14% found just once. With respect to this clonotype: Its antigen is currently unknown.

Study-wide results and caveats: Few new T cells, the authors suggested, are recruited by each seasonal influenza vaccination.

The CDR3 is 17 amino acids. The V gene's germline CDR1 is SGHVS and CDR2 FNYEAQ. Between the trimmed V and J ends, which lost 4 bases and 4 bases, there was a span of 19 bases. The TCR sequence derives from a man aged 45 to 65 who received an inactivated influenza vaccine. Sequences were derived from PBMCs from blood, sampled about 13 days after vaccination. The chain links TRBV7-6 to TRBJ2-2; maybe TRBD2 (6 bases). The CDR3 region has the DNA TGTGCCAGCAGCTCCCTGAAACTAGCTTCGGGCACCGGGGAGCTGTTTTTT. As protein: CASSSLKLASGTGELFF.